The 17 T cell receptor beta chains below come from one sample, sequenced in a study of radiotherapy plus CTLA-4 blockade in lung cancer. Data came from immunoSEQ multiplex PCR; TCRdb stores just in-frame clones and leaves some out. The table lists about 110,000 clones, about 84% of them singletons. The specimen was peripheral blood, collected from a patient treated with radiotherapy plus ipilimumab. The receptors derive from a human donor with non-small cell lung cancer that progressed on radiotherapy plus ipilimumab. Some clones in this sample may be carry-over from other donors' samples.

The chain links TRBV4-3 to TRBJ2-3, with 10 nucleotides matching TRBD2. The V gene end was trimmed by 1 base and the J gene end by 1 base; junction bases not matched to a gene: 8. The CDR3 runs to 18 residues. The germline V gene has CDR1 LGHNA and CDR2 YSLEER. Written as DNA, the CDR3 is TGCGCCAGCAGCCAAGTTAGTGGGAGCGGGGGGGGCACAGATACGCAGTATTTT. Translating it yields CASSQVSGSGGGTDTQYF.

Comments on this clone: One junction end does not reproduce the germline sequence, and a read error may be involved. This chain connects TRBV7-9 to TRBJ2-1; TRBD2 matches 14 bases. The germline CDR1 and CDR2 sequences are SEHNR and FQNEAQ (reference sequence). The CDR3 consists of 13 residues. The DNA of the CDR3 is TGTGCCAGCAGCCGACTAGCGGGGGGGTTAAGGATCTTC. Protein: CASSRLAGGLRIF.

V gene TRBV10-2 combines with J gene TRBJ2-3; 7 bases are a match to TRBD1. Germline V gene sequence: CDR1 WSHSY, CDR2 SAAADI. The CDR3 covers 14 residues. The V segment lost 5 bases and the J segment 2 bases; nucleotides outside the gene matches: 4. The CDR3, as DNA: TGCGCCAGCAGTAGGACAGGTACCACAGATACGCAGTATTTT. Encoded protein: CASSRTGTTDTQYF.

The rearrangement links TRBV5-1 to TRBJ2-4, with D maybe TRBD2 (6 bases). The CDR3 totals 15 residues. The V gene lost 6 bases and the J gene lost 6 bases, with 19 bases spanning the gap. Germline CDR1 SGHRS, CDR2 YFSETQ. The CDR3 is CASTPTNGEANIQYF. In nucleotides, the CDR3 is TGCGCCAGCACACCCACCAATGGGGAGGCAAACATTCAGTACTTC.

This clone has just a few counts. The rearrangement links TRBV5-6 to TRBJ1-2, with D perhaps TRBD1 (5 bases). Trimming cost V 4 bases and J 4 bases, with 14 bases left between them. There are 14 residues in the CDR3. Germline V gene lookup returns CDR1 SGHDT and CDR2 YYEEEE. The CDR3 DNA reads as TGTGCCAGCAGCACGCACCCCAGGGCCTATGGCTACACCTTC. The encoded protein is CASSTHPRAYGYTF. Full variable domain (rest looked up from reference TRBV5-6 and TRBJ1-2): DAGVTQSPTHLIKTRGQQVTLRCSPKSGHDTVSWYQQALGQGPQFIFQYYEEEERQRGNFPDRFSGHQFPNYSSELNVNALLLGDSALYLCASSTHPRAYGYTFGSGTRLTVV.

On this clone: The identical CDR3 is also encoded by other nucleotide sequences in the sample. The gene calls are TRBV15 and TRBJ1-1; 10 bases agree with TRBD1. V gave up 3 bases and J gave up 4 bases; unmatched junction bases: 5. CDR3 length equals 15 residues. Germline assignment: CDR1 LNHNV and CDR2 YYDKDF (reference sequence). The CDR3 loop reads CATSRRQGARTEAFF. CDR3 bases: TGTGCCACCAGCAGGAGACAGGGGGCTCGCACTGAAGCTTTCTTT.

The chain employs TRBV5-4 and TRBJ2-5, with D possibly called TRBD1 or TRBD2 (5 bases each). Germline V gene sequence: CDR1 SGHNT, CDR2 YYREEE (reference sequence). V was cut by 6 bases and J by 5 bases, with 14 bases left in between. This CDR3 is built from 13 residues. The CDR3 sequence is CASTGQNFETQYF. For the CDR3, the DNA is TGTGCCAGCACGGGGCAAAACTTTGAGACCCAGTACTTC.

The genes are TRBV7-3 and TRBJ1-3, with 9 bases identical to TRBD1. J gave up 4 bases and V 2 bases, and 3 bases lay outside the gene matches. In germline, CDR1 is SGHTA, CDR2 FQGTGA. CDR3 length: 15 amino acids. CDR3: CASSLGQGIGNTIYF. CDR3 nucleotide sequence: TGTGCCAGCAGCTTAGGACAGGGGATCGGAAACACCATATATTTT.

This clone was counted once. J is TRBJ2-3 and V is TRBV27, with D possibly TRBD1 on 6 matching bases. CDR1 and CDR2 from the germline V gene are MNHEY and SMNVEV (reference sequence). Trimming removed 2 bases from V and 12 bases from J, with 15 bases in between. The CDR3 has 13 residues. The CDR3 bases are TGTGCCAGCAGTTTAATCGGCAGGGGATCTCAGTATTTT. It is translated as CASSLIGRGSQYF.

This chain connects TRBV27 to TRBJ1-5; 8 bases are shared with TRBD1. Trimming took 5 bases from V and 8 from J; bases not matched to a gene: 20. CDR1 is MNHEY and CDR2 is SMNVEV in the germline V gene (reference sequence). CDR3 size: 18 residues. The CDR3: CASSPLNPGTGRREPQHF. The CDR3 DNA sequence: TGTGCCAGCAGTCCACTGAACCCCGGGACAGGCCGTCGGGAGCCCCAGCATTTT.

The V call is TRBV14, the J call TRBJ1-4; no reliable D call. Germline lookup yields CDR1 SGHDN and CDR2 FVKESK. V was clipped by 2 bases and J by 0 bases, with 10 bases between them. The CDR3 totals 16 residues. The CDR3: CASSQSISATNEKLFF. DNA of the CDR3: TGTGCCAGCAGCCAAAGTATCAGTGCAACTAATGAAAAACTGTTTTTT. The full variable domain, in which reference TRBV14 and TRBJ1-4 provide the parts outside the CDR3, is EAGVTQFPSHSVIEKGQTVTLRCDPISGHDNLYWYRRVMGKEIKFLLHFVKESKQDESGMPNNRFLAERTGGTYSTLKVQPAELEDSGVYFCASSQSISATNEKLFFGSGTQLSVL.

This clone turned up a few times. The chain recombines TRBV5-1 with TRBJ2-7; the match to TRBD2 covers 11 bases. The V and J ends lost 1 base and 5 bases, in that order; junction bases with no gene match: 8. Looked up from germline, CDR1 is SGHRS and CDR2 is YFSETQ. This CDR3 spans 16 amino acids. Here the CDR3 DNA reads TGCGCCAGCAGCTTGCCCCAGACTAGCGGGGTGGACGAGCAGTACTTC. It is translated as CASSLPQTSGVDEQYF.

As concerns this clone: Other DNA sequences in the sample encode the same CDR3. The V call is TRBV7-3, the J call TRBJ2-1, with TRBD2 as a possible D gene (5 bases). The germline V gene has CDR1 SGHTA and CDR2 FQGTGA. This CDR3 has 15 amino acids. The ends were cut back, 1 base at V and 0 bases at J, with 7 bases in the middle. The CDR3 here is CASSLNGGSYNEQFF. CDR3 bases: TGTGCCAGCAGCTTAAATGGAGGCTCCTACAATGAGCAGTTCTTC.

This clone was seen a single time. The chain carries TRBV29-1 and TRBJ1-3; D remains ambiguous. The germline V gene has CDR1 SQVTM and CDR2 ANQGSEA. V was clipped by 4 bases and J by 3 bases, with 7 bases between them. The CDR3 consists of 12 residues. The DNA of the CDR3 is TGCAGCGTTGGTCAGAGTGGAAACACCATATATTTT. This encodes CSVGQSGNTIYF.

The CDR3: CASSRTGTGVYEQYF. The CDR3 DNA sequence: TGCGCCAGCAGCCGGACCGGGACAGGGGTCTACGAGCAGTACTTC. The rearrangement links TRBV4-1 to TRBJ2-7; 10 bases align to TRBD1. This CDR3 is 15 amino acids long. V shed 4 bases and J 3 bases; nucleotides not matched to a gene: 6. The germline gives CDR1 MGHRA, CDR2 YSYEKL.

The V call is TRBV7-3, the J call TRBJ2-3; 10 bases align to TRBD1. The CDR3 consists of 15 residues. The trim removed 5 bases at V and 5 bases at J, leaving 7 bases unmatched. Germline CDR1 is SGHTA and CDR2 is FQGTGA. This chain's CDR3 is CASSVEGQGLDTQYF. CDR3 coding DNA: TGTGCCAGCAGCGTCGAGGGACAGGGGTTAGATACGCAGTATTTT.

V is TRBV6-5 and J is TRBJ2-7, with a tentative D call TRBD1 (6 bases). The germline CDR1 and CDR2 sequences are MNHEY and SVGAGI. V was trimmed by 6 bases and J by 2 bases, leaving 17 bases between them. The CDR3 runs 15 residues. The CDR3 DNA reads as TGTGCCAGCAGACTAAGGCTACAGGGTACCTACGAGCAGTACTTC. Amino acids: CASRLRLQGTYEQYF.